Following are 30 T cell receptor beta chains from one sample sequenced in a study of blood T cells in healthy people across ages. Primers used in a second PCR of about 7 to 12 cycles were a sample-barcoded 5' primer and a J-beta primer mix. TCRdb reprocessed the 5' RACE reads with MiXCR, giving one entry per CDR3 protein. The sample lists about 1.4 million distinct CDR3 sequences, approximately 59% occurring once. Material: blood. The receptor source for this set is a young man in good health.

The gene calls are TRBV11-2 and TRBJ1-4, with a weak D call TRBD1 (6 bases). The germline V gene encodes CDR1 SGHAT and CDR2 FQNNGV. With 5 bases removed from V and 7 bases from J, the gap between germline ends came to 20 bases. The CDR3 totals 16 residues. The CDR3 DNA is TGTGCCAGCAGCCCCCCCGGGGGCAGGGAGCCTGAAAAACTGTTTTTT. Translation gives CASSPPGGREPEKLFF.

The chain combines TRBV12-3 or TRBV12-4 with TRBJ2-7; D tentatively reads TRBD1 or TRBD2 (6 bases each). The length of the CDR3 is 13 residues. Trimming removed 6 bases from V and 5 bases from J, with 14 bases in between. The CDR3 spells CASSGGSWNEQYF. The CDR3 DNA reads as TGTGCCAGCAGCGGGGGCAGTTGGAACGAGCAGTACTTC.

In this sample, this clonotype turned up a few times. This rearrangement joins TRBV29-1 to TRBJ2-2, with D hard to call. The germline CDR1 and CDR2 sequences are SQVTM and ANQGSEA. The CDR3 has 12 residues. V was pared by 6 bases and J by 3 bases, with 8 bases between. The CDR3, as DNA: TGCAGCGTGGTCAGGCACACCGGGGAGCTGTTTTTT. This encodes CSVVRHTGELFF.

About this clonotype: Possible read error: a much larger clone is one base away. The chain employs TRBV29-1 and TRBJ2-7, with D perhaps matching TRBD1 (7 bases). Germline lookup yields CDR1 SQVTM and CDR2 ANQGSEA. The CDR3 has 12 amino acids. DNA of the CDR3: TGCGGCGGGACAGCCCGAAACTACGAGCAGTACTTC. This codes for CGGTARNYEQYF.

The sample holds a few counts of this clonotype. V usage is TRBV6-5 and J usage is TRBJ1-2; the D is unclear. The germline V gene has CDR1 MNHEY and CDR2 SVGAGI. Trimming pared 0 bases from V and 9 bases from J, leaving 17 bases between. The CDR3 sequence is 15 residues long. The CDR3 reads CASSYSPGIIESYTF. The CDR3 DNA sequence: TGTGCCAGCAGTTACTCACCGGGGATCATAGAAAGCTACACCTTC.

This clonotype was observed a few times. This chain links TRBV7-2 with TRBJ2-3; D gene unclear. Germline loops: CDR1 SGHTA, CDR2 FQGNSA. Between the trimmed V and J ends, which lost 2 bases and 2 bases, there was a span of 14 bases. This CDR3 region has 16 residues. The chain's CDR3 is CASSLYGTAYTDTQYF. The DNA for the CDR3 is TGTGCCAGCAGCTTATATGGCACAGCCTACACAGATACGCAGTATTTT.

The chain's CDR3 is CATSRDPVGGGTSTDTQYF. In nucleotides, the CDR3 is TGTGCCACCAGCAGAGATCCTGTGGGGGGGGGGACTAGCACAGATACGCAGTATTTT. V and J are TRBV15 and TRBJ2-3, with 7 nucleotides matching TRBD2. The CDR3 is 19 amino acids. Germline-derived CDR1 and CDR2 are LNHNV and YYDKDF (reference sequence). V dropped 0 bases and J dropped 0; count of bases not matched to a gene: 12.

This clonotype was observed a single time. The chain joins TRBV27 to TRBJ2-1; D is ambiguous. CDR1 is MNHEY and CDR2 is SMNVEV in the germline V gene (reference sequence). The CDR3 covers 12 residues. Trimming took 6 bases from V and 13 from J, leaving 16 bases between them. The CDR3 region is CASRFNAMIQFF. The CDR3 DNA follows: TGTGCCAGCAGATTTAACGCGATGATTCAGTTCTTC.

The chain is built from TRBV7-2 and TRBJ2-3; D may be TRBD2 (5 bases). V lost 3 bases, J lost 4 bases, and 17 bases lay in between. The germline CDR1 and CDR2 sequences are SGHTA and FQGNSA. This CDR3 has 16 residues. Here the CDR3 reads CASSFGSYLSADTQYF. The CDR3 bases are TGTGCCAGCAGCTTCGGGTCCTACCTTAGCGCAGATACGCAGTATTTT.

This sequence joins TRBV27 and TRBJ2-7; D is undetermined. The ends were cut back, 5 bases at V and 2 bases at J, with 10 bases in the middle. The CDR3 totals 13 residues. In germline, CDR1 is MNHEY, CDR2 SMNVEV (reference sequence). In nucleotides, the CDR3 is TGTGCCAGCAGTCAACCCTGGACCTACGAGCAGTACTTC. Translating it yields CASSQPWTYEQYF.

CDR3 in amino acids: CASSLGGTVAGYTF. CDR3 DNA sequence: TGTGCCAGCAGCCTCGGGGGGACGGTGGCCGGCTACACCTTC. The rearrangement uses TRBV12-3 or TRBV12-4 and TRBJ1-2; a weak D match, TRBD1 (5 bases). V lost 6 bases to trimming and J lost 8 bases, with 19 bases between them. The CDR3 sequence is 14 residues long.

This chain connects TRBV2 to TRBJ2-4, with D unresolved. The CDR3 sequence is 13 residues long. Trimming shortened V by 8 bases and J by 3 bases, and 11 bases separated the two germline ends. Germline assignment: CDR1 SNHLY and CDR2 FYNNEI. The CDR3 spells CASYSWGKNIQYF. In DNA form, the CDR3 reads TGTGCCAGCTATAGTTGGGGCAAAAACATTCAGTACTTC.

The rearrangement links TRBV27 to TRBJ2-1; the D call may be TRBD1 or TRBD2 (6 bases each). The CDR3 extends over 14 amino acids. The germline CDR1 and CDR2 sequences are MNHEY and SMNVEV (reference sequence). The ends were cut back, 5 bases at V and 10 bases at J, with 18 bases in the middle. This chain's CDR3 is CASSPSPRGHEQFF. As DNA, the CDR3 is TGTGCCAGCAGTCCATCTCCCCGGGGGCACGAGCAGTTCTTC.

This clonotype was observed a few times. The chain links TRBV24-1 to TRBJ2-3; TRBD2 agrees at 7 bases. The V gene's germline CDR1 is KGHDR and CDR2 SFDVKD. CDR3 size: 15 residues. Germline trimming cut 5 bases from V and 6 bases from J; bases unmatched to any gene: 10. The CDR3 here is CATSAGGGAWDTQYF. The CDR3 bases are TGTGCCACCAGTGCCGGGGGAGGGGCTTGGGATACGCAGTATTTT.

Comments on this clonotype: Its ends do not fully match the called genes, so a read error is possible. This chain links TRBV4-2 with TRBJ2-2, with D perhaps given as TRBD1 or TRBD2 (5 bases each). The CDR3 loop spans 16 amino acids. From germline, CDR1 is LGHNA and CDR2 YNFKEQ. The CDR3 DNA reads as TGTACCAGCAGCCCCACCCCGGGGCCGAACACCGGGGAGCTGTTTTTT. It codes for CTSSPTPGPNTGELFF.

The CDR3 sequence: CATSDSRSGELFF. The DNA for the CDR3 is TGTGCCACCAGTGACTCCCGTTCCGGGGAGCTGTTTTTT. This chain links TRBV24-1 with TRBJ2-2; no clear D gene. Trimming took off 4 bases at V and 6 bases at J, with 8 bases between the two ends. The CDR3 is made up of 13 amino acids. Germline V lookup: CDR1 KGHDR, CDR2 SFDVKD.

This clonotype was detected once. The chain joins TRBV20-1 to TRBJ2-3; 12 nucleotides align to TRBD2. CDR3 size: 15 residues. Germline V gives CDR1 DFQATT, CDR2 SNEGSKA (reference sequence). The trim removed 4 bases at V and 7 bases at J, leaving 9 bases unmatched. The CDR3 bases are TGCAGTGCTACCCGAAGACTAGCGGGAGATTATACGCAGTATTTT. Translated, it gives CSATRRLAGDYTQYF.

V is TRBV28 and J is TRBJ1-2, with D uncertain. CDR1 and CDR2 (germline): MDHEN, SYDVKM. The CDR3 is 14 amino acids. The V end was cut by 5 bases, the J end by 2 bases, with 12 bases between. The CDR3 spells CASSLTRSNYGYTF. CDR3 sequence (DNA): TGTGCCAGCAGTCTGACAAGATCCAACTATGGCTACACCTTC.

Concerning this clonotype: Its ends do not fully match the called genes, so a read error is possible. The rearrangement joins TRBV7-9 to TRBJ2-4; TRBD2 is a possible D gene (7 bases). The J call may be mistaken, given a closer DNA end match to TRBJ2-7. CDR3 size: 15 residues. From germline, CDR1 is SEHNR and CDR2 FQNEAQ (reference sequence). This CDR3 reads CASIPPGGNSCEQYF. CDR3 in DNA: TGTGCCAGCATCCCCCCGGGGGGCAACTCCTGCGAGCAGTACTTC.

This clonotype has a handful of counts. The chain joins TRBV20-1 to TRBJ2-5; 14 nucleotides match TRBD2. From germline, CDR1 is DFQATT and CDR2 SNEGSKA (reference sequence). Losses at the gene ends were 3 bases for V and 5 bases for J; bases not matched to a gene: 11. The CDR3 loop spans 17 amino acids. CDR3 in DNA: TGCAGTGCTAGGTCCTCCGGGACTAGCGGGAGTCCGGAGACCCAGTACTTC. Translated: CSARSSGTSGSPETQYF.

A few counts support this clonotype. J is TRBJ2-4 and V is TRBV7-9; D gene uncertain. The end of the DNA aligns better with TRBJ2-7, so the J call may be wrong. Germline V gene data show CDR1 as SEHNR and CDR2 as FQNEAQ (reference sequence). The CDR3 has 12 amino acids. CDR3 DNA sequence: TGTGCCAGCAGCTTAGACAGTCTCGAGCAGTACTTC. It translates to CASSLDSLEQYF.

In the case of this clonotype: The junction departs from germline at one end; a sequencing error may be responsible. The rearrangement links TRBV7-7 to TRBJ2-5; D tentatively fits TRBD1 or TRBD2 (5 bases each). CDR1 and CDR2 (germline): SSHAT, FNYEAQ (reference sequence). This CDR3 spans 14 amino acids. The CDR3 loop is CASSLTGTEETQYF. DNA of the CDR3: TGTGCTAGCAGCCTAACCGGGACGGAAGAGACCCAGTACTTC.

There are a few counts of this clonotype. The V call is TRBV6-5, the J call TRBJ1-1; 8 positions match TRBD1. Germline CDR1 is MNHEY and CDR2 is SVGAGI. The CDR3 length is 13 residues. The junction had 8 bases not matched to a gene; V was cut back by 11 bases and J by 3 bases. In DNA, the CDR3 is TGTGCCGCCCTCAGGGGGCCGGACACTGAAGCTTTCTTT. This translates into CAALRGPDTEAFF.

Concerning this clonotype itself: Compared with germline, one end of the junction differs, possibly owing to a read error. The chain recombines TRBV7-9 with TRBJ2-1; 10 nucleotides match TRBD2. Germline V gene lookup returns CDR1 SEHNR and CDR2 FQNEAQ (reference sequence). This CDR3 is built from 15 residues. The CDR3 DNA reads TGTGACAGCAGCTTATTGGCTAGCGGGGGCAATGAGCAGTTCTTC. Translation gives CDSSLLASGGNEQFF.

This clonotype was counted between two and nine times. This chain joins TRBV6-2 or TRBV6-3 and TRBJ2-5, with D perhaps assigned TRBD1 or TRBD2 (5 bases each). The CDR3 contains 15 residues. Trimming stripped 2 bases from V and 2 bases from J, with 12 bases between. The germline gives CDR1 MNHEY, CDR2 SVGEGT. CDR3 DNA: TGTGCCAGCAGTTACGGGACGGGGCTACAAGAGACCCAGTACTTC. Its translation: CASSYGTGLQETQYF.

The genes are TRBV27 and TRBJ1-2; 8 nucleotides align to TRBD1. Trimming took 0 bases from V and 6 from J; bases not matched to a gene: 6. The CDR3 is made up of 15 amino acids. Germline V lookup: CDR1 MNHEY, CDR2 SMNVEV (reference sequence). CDR3 nucleotides: TGTGCCAGCAGTTTATCTGGACAGGGCAGTCATGGCTACACCTTC. This gives the protein CASSLSGQGSHGYTF.

The J gene is TRBJ1-6, the V gene TRBV6-6; 8 bases fit TRBD1. The length of the CDR3 is 13 residues. V trimming: 8 bases; J trimming: 10 bases; junction bases outside the gene matches: 7. Germline-derived CDR1 and CDR2 are MNHNY and SVGAGI (reference sequence). The CDR3 spells CASSTGERSPLHF. The DNA for the CDR3 is TGTGCCAGCTCGACAGGGGAACGGTCACCCCTCCACTTT.

This clonotype was detected only a few times. The chain couples TRBV27 to TRBJ2-7; D is unclear. V dropped 6 bases and J dropped 2 bases, with 14 bases sitting between them. CDR3 length: 14 residues. Germline V gene sequence: CDR1 MNHEY, CDR2 SMNVEV (reference sequence). This chain's CDR3 is CASSIHDTTYEQYF. CDR3 DNA: TGTGCCAGCAGCATACACGATACTACCTACGAGCAGTACTTC.

The chain links TRBV27 to TRBJ2-7, with 7 bases lining up with TRBD1. The J segment lost 6 bases and the V segment lost 7 bases, leaving 9 bases of the junction unmatched. This CDR3 comprises 13 residues. CDR1 MNHEY and CDR2 SMNVEV come from the germline V gene (reference sequence). CDR3 amino acids: CASTTTGIGEQYF. The CDR3 DNA is TGTGCCAGCACTACGACAGGGATAGGCGAGCAGTACTTC.

A remark on this clonotype: One junction end does not reproduce the germline sequence, and a read error may be involved. The V gene is TRBV7-2, the J gene TRBJ2-7; 7 positions match TRBD2. Germline CDR1 reads SGHTA; CDR2 reads FQGNSA. The CDR3 covers 15 residues. CDR3 nucleotides: TGTGCCAGCAGCTTAAACCCGGGAGGTTACTACCAGCAGTACTTC. It codes for CASSLNPGGYYQQYF.